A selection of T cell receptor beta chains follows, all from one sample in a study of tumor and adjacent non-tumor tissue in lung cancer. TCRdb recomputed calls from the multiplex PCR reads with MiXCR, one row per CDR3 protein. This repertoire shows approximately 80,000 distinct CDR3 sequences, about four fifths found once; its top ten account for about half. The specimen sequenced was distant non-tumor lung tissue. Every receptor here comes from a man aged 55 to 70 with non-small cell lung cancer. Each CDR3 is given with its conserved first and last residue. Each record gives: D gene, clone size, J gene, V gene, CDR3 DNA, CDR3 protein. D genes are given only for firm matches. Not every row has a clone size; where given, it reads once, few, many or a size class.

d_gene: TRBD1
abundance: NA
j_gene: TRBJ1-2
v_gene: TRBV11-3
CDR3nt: TGTGCCAACAGCATGGGACAGGGGTATGGCTACACCTTC
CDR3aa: CANSMGQGYGYTF

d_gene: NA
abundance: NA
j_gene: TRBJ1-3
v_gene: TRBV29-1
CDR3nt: TGCGGCGAGTACGGGACGCTTGGAAACACCATATTTTTT
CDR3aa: CGEYGTLGNTIFF

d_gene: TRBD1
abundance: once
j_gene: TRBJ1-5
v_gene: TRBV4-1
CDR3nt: TGCGCCAGCGGCCAGACAGGGAGTTTCATTCAGCCCCAGCATTTT
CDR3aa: CASGQTGSFIQPQHF

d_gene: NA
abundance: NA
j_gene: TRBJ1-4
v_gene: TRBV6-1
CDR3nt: TGTGCCAGCAATCAGGGGAACGAAAAACTGTTTTTT
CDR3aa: CASNQGNEKLFF

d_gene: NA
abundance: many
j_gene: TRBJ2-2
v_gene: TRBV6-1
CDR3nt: TGTGCCAGCAGTTCCGGGACCAACACCGGGGAGCTGTTTTTT
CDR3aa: CASSSGTNTGELFF

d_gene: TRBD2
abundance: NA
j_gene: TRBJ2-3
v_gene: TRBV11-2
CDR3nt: TGTGCTAGCAGCTTTTTTCTAGCGGTGGCATATACGCAGTATTTT
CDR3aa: CASSFFLAVAYTQYF

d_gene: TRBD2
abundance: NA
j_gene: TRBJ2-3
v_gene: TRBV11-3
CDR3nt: TGTGCCAGCAGCTCCCTCCGTAGAGAGCGGGGGGGCACAGATACGCAGTGTTTT
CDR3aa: CASSSLRRERGGTDTQCF

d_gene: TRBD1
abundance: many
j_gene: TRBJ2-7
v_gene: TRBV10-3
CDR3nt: TGTGCCATCAGTGAGTCGGGACAGGAGCAGTACTTC
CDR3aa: CAISESGQEQYF

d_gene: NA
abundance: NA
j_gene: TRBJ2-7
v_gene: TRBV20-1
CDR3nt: TGCAATGCTAGAGCAGAGGGGACCTACGAGCAGTACTTC
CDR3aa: CNARAEGTYEQYF

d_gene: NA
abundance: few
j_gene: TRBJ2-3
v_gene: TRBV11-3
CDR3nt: TGTGCCAGTAGGCACGGAGGGAGTACAGATATGCAGTATTTT
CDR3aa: CASRHGGSTDMQYF

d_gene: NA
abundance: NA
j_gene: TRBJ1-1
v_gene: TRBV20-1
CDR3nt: TGCAGTCCCTTAGGGGGACTAAACACTGAAGCTTTCTTT
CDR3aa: CSPLGGLNTEAFF

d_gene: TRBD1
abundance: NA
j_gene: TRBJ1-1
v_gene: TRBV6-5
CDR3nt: TGTGCCAGCAGTATGACAGGGTATTCGAACACTGAAGCTTTCTTT
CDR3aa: CASSMTGYSNTEAFF

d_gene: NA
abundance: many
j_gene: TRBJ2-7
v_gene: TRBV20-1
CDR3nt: TGCAGTGCTAGGGACCTATACGAGCAGTACTTC
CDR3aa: CSARDLYEQYF

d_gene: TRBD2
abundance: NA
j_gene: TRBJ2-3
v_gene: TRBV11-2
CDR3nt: TGTGCCAGCAGCTCAGGAGGGACTATCACAGATACGCAGTATTTT
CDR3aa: CASSSGGTITDTQYF

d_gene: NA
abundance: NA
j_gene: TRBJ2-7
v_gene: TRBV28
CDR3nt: TGTGCCAGCAGTTTGTACCCCTCCTACCGCTACGAGCAGTACTTC
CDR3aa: CASSLYPSYRYEQYF

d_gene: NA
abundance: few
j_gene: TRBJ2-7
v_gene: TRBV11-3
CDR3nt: TGTGCCAGCAGCCGGGGTAACGGCGAGCAGTACTTC
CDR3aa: CASSRGNGEQYF

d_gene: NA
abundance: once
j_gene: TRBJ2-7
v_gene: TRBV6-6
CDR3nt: NA
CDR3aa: CASSYTFGEHYF

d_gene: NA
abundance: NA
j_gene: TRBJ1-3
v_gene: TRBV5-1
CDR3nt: TGCGCCAGCAGCTTGGAGGGAAACACCATATATTTT
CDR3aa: CASSLEGNTIYF

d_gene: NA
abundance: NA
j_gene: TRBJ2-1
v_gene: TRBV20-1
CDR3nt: TGCAGTGCTGGGACCTCCCTGCGGAACAATGAGCAGTTCTTC
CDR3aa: CSAGTSLRNNEQFF

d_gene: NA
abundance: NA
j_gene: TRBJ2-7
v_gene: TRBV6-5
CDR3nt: TGTGCCAACAGTGCCCGGGACTCCTGGGGCGAGCAGTACTTC
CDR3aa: CANSARDSWGEQYF

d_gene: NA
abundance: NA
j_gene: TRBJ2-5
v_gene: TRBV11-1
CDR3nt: TGTACCAGCAGCTTAAACGGACAGAACCAAGAGAGCCAGTACTTC
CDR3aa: CTSSLNGQNQESQYF

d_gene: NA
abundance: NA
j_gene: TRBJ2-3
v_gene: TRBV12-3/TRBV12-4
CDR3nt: TGTGCCAGCAGAAAGCTCGGGGGCACAGATACACAGTATTTT
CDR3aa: CASRKLGGTDTQYF

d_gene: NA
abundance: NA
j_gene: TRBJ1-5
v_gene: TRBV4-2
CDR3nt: TGTTCCAGCAGCCAAGGACCAGGGGATAGCAATCAGCCCCAGCATTTT
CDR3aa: CSSSQGPGDSNQPQHF

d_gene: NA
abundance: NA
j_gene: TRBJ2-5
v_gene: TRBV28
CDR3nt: TGTGCCAGCAGTTTTCTGGGAGTGCAGACCCACTACTTC
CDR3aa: CASSFLGVQTHYF

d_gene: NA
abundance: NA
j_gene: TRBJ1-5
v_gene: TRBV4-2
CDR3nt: TGTGCCAGCAGCCAAGAGGGGGAGGGGGATATAGTGAATCAGCCCCAGCATTTT
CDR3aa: CASSQEGEGDIVNQPQHF

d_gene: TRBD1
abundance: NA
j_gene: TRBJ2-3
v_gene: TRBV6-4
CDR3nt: TGTGCCAGCAGTGACGTGACAGGGGTCACAGATACGCAGAATTTT
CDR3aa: CASSDVTGVTDTQNF

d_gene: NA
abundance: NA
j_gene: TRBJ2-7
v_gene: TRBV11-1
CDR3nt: TGTGCCAGCAACTCTCGGGGTAGCGGCTCCTACGAGCAGTACTTC
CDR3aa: CASNSRGSGSYEQYF

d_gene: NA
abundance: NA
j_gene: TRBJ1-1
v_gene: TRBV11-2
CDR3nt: TGTGCCAGCAGCTTAGATCCAGGAGCTTACACTGACGCTTTCTTT
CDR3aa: CASSLDPGAYTDAFF

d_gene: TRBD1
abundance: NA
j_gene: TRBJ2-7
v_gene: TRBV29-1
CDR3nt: TGTAGCGTTGGAATAGGGGGGACAGGGGCCAACGAGAAGTACTTC
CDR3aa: CSVGIGGTGANEKYF

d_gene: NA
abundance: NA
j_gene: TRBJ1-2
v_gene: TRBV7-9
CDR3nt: TGTGTCAGCAGCGAGACAGGTCTTCAAGGCTACACCTTC
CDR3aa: CVSSETGLQGYTF

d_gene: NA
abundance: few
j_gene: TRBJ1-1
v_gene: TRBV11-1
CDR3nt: TGTGCCAGAACTACAAACGGGGGGAACACTGAAACTTTCTTT
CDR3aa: CARTTNGGNTETFF

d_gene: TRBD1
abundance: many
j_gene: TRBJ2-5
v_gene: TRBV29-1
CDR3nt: TGCAGCGCGGGACAGGGGAAAGAGACCCAGTACTTC
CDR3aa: CSAGQGKETQYF

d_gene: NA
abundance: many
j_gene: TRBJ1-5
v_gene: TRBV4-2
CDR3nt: TGTGCCAGCAGCCAAGATGCGAGGGCAGAATACAATCAGCCCCAGCATTTT
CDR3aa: CASSQDARAEYNQPQHF

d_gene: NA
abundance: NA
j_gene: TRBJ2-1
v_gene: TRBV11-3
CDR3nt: TGTGCCAGCAACTTAGGTCAGGCGGTTGAGTGGTTCTTC
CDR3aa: CASNLGQAVEWFF

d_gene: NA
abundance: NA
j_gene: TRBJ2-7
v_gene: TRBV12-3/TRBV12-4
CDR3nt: TGTGCCAGCAGTGACTTGGCTTATGAGCAGTATTTC
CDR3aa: CASSDLAYEQYF

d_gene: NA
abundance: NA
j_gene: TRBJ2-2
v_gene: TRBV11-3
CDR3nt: TGTGCTAGCAGCTCCCGGGTAGCGGCAGGATACAGAGCCGGGGAGCTGTTTTTT
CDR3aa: CASSSRVAAGYRAGELFF

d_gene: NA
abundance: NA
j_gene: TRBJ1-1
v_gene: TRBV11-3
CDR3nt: TGTGCCAGCAACACACATGGACTAAACACTGAAGCTTTCTTT
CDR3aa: CASNTHGLNTEAFF

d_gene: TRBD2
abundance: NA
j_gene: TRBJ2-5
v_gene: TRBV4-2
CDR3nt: TGTGCCAGCAGTCAACTAGCGGGGGGGCAAGAGACCCTTTACTTC
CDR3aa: CASSQLAGGQETLYF

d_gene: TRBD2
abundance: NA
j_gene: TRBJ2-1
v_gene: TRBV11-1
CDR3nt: TGTGCCAGCAGCTCCCTTGGCGGGGGGATGAATGAGCAGTTCTTC
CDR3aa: CASSSLGGGMNEQFF

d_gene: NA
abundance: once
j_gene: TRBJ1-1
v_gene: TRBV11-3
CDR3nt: TGTGCCAGCAGCTTCGGAGGGATACTGGGAGCTTTCTTT
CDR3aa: CASSFGGILGAFF

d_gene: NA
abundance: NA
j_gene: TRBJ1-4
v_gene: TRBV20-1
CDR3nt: TGCAGTGCTAGGACATTTGGAAAACTGTTTTTT
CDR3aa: CSARTFGKLFF

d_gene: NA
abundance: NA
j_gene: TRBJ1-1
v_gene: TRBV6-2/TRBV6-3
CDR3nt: TGTGCCATCAGTACAGTCCCTAACACTGAAACTTTCTTT
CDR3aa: CAISTVPNTETFF

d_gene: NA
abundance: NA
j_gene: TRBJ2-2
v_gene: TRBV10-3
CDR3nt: TGTGCCATCAGTGAATATGACTCGGAGAACACCTGGGAGCTGTTTTTT
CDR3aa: CAISEYDSENTWELFF

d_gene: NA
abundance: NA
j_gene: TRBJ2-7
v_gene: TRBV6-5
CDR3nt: TGTGCCAACGGCAATGGGGGAGCCACTCGCTACGAGCAGTATTTC
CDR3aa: CANGNGGATRYEQYF

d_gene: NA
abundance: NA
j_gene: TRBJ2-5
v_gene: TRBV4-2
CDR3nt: TGTGTCAGCACCCAAGTTTCGGGTGGACAAGAGACCCAGTACTTC
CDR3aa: CVSTQVSGGQETQYF

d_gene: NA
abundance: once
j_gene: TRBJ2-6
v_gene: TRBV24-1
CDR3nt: TGTACCACCAGTGATTCTACATCCCCTGGGGCCAACGTCCTGACTTTC
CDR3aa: CTTSDSTSPGANVLTF

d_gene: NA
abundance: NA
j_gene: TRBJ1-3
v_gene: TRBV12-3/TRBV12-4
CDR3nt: TGTGACAGCAGTTCAATGACGGGGTTAGGAAACACCATATATTTT
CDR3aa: CDSSSMTGLGNTIYF

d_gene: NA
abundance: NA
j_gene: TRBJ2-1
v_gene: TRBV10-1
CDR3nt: TGCGGCAGTAGTGTGCAGGCGTGGAATGAGCAGTTCTTC
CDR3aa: CGSSVQAWNEQFF

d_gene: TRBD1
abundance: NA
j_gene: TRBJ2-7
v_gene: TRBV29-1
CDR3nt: TGCAGCGTTGCGGCGGGACAGGGGATCGAGCAGTACTTC
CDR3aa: CSVAAGQGIEQYF

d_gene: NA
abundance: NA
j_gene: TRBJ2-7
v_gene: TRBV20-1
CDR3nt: TGCAGTACTAGAGTAGAGGGGACCTACGATCAGTACTTC
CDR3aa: CSTRVEGTYDQYF

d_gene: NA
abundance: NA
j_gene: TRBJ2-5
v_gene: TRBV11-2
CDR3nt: TGTGCCAGCTGCTCTGGACTGGTCCGAGAAACGCAGTACTTC
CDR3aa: CASCSGLVRETQYF

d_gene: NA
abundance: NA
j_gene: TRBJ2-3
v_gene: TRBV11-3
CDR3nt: TGTGCCAGCAGCCTCGAATGCGGGGTTTCTAACACAGATACGCAGTATTTT
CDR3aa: CASSLECGVSNTDTQYF

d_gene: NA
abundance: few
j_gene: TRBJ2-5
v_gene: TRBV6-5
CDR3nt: TGTGCCAGCCGTGGGCTCTCCCAAGAAGCCCAGTACTTC
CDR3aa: CASRGLSQEAQYF

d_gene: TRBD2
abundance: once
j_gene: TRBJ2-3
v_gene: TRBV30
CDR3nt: TGTGCCTGGAAAGGAGCGGGGGCGGGAACAGATACGCAGTGTTTT
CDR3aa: CAWKGAGAGTDTQCF